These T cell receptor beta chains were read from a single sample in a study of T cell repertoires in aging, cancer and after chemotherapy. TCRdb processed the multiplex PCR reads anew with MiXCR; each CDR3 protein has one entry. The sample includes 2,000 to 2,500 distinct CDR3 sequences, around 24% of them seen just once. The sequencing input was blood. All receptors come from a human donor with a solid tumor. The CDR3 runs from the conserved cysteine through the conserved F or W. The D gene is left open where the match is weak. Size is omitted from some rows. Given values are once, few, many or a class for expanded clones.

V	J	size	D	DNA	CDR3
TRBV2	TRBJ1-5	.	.	TGTGCCAGCAGTGAAGAGGGGGGCAATCAGCCCCAGCATTTT	CASSEEGGNQPQHF
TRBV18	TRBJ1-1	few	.	TGTGCCAGCAGCTTACGTCCGGCAAGCCCGAACACTGAAGCTTTCTTT	CASSLRPASPNTEAFF
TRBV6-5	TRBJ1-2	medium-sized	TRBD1	TGTGCCAGCAGTTCCGGACAGGGGGGAAACTATGGCTACACCTTC	CASSSGQGGNYGYTF
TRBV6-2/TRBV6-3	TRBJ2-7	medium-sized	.	TGTGCCAGCCGCCCCTGGTCCCAGGGTCCCTACGAGCAGTACTTC	CASRPWSQGPYEQYF
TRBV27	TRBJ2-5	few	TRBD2	TGTGCCAGCAGTTTACTGACTAGCCCGGAGACCCAGTACTTC	CASSLLTSPETQYF
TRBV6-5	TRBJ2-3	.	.	TGTGCCAGCAGCCGACACGGCGGCACAGATACGCAGTATTTT	CASSRHGGTDTQYF
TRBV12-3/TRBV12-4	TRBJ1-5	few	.	TGTGCCAGCCGAGGGGCGGGGGCGCGTAGCAATCAGCCCCAGCATTTT	CASRGAGARSNQPQHF
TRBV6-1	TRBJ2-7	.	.	TGTGCCAGCAGTGAATTGGGGGCCGCATTACGGCAGTACTTC	CASSELGAALRQYF
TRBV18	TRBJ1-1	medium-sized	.	TGTGCCAGCTCACGACAAAACACTGAAGCTTTCTTT	CASSRQNTEAFF
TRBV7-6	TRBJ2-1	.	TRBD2	TGTGCCAGCAATGTCGGGGGGGCCGGCAATGAGCAGTTCTTC	CASNVGGAGNEQFF
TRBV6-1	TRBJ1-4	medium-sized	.	TGTGCCAGCAGTGGACAGCTGCCTTCTAATGAAAAACTGTTTTTT	CASSGQLPSNEKLFF
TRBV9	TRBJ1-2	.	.	TGTGCCAGCAGCGTAGCGGCAGGCCAAAATGGCTACACCTTC	CASSVAAGQNGYTF
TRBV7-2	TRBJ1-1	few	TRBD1	TGTGCCAGCAGTCAGGGACAGAAGAACACTGAAGCTTTCTTT	CASSQGQKNTEAFF
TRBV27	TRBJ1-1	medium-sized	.	TGTGCCAGCAGTTTAAACCCAGGGAACACTGAAGCTTTCTTT	CASSLNPGNTEAFF
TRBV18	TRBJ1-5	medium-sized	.	TGTGCCAGCTCACCAGCGGGGCTAGGCGGTCAGCCCCAGCATTTT	CASSPAGLGGQPQHF
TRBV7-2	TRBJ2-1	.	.	TGTGCCAGCAGCTTAGAGGCTAGAATCCACAATGAGCAGTTCTTC	CASSLEARIHNEQFF
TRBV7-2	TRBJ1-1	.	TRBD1	TGTGCCAGCAGCTTATCGGGGACAGGGGGCACTGAAGCTTTCTTT	CASSLSGTGGTEAFF
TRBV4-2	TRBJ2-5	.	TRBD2	TGTGCCAGCAGCCAAGGGTCACTAGCGGGGGGCGGTGAGGAGACCCAGTACTTC	CASSQGSLAGGGEETQYF
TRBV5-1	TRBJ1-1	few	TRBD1	TGCGCCAGCAGTTCGACAGGGGTTCGGACTGAAGCTTTCTTT	CASSSTGVRTEAFF
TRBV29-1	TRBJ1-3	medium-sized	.	TGCAGCGTCGCCCAGGGCGCGTTAGGCACCATATATTTT	CSVAQGALGTIYF
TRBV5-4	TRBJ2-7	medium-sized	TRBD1	TGTGCCAGCAGCACGGGACAGCAATCCTACGAGCAGTACTTC	CASSTGQQSYEQYF